The 14 T cell receptor beta chains in this list originate from one sample, sequenced in a study of regulatory T cells in long-lasting Graves disease. Assembly of TCR beta libraries relied on iRepertoire HTBI primers together with Arm-PCR of CDR3 regions. A single record per CDR3 protein comes from TCRdb applying MiXCR to the multiplex PCR reads. The profile shows 450,000 or so distinct CDR3 sequences, 20% to 25% of them singletons. Regarding time point: persistent/refractory GD, antithyroid drugs over 5 years with positive TRAb. PBMC RNA was the source of the TCR library. The material sequenced was peripheral blood mononuclear cells (PBMCs), taken when the disease was refractory, from a patient treated with antithyroid drugs. The receptors were gathered from a female donor with Graves disease.

This clonotype has only a few counts. This chain joins TRBV10-3 and TRBJ1-1; weak D call: TRBD1 (5 bases). The CDR3 has 14 amino acids. Trimming removed 0 bases from V and 2 bases from J, with 7 bases in between. Germline V lookup: CDR1 ENHRY, CDR2 SYGVKD. The CDR3 loop reads CAISESGHNTEAFF. The CDR3 coding sequence is TGTGCCATCAGTGAGTCAGGACACAACACTGAAGCTTTCTTT.

This clonotype has a handful of counts. The V and J genes are TRBV11-3 and TRBJ2-2; D gene uncertain. The length of the CDR3 is 18 residues. The germline V gene has CDR1 SGHNT and CDR2 YENEEA. V lost 1 base and J 4 bases, leaving 19 bases between the germline ends. CDR3 protein: CASSLGSVVYPGTGELFF. The CDR3 region has the DNA TGTGCCAGCAGCTTAGGATCCGTAGTCTACCCGGGCACCGGGGAGCTGTTTTTT. Filled out from reference TRBV11-3 and TRBJ2-2, the complete variable domain reads EAGVVQSPRYKIIEKKQPVAFWCNPISGHNTLYWYLQNLGQGPELLIRYENEEAVDDSQLPKDRFSAERLKGVDSTLKIQPAELGDSAVYLCASSLGSVVYPGTGELFFGEGSRLTVL.

V and J are TRBV5-1 and TRBJ1-2, with D tentatively TRBD1 (6 bases). Trimming pared 3 bases from V and 3 bases from J, leaving 12 bases between. Germline lookup yields CDR1 SGHRS and CDR2 YFSETQ. This CDR3 has 14 amino acids. For the CDR3, the DNA is TGCGCCAGCAGCTGGACAGTGGGCGACTATGGCTACACCTTC. It translates to CASSWTVGDYGYTF. Full variable domain (remainder filled in from reference TRBV5-1 and TRBJ1-2): KAGVTQTPRYLIKTRGQQVTLSCSPISGHRSVSWYQQTPGQGLQFLFEYFSETQRNKGNFPGRFSGRQFSNSRSEMNVSTLELGDSALYLCASSWTVGDYGYTFGSGTRLTVV.

The V call is TRBV24-1, the J call TRBJ2-1; possibly TRBD1 for D (5 bases). Looked up from germline, CDR1 is KGHDR and CDR2 is SFDVKD. The CDR3 covers 14 residues. V gave up 0 bases and J gave up 4 bases, with 6 bases separating them. Here the CDR3 DNA reads TGTGCCACCAGTGATTTGTCAGGGTACAATGAGCAGTTCTTC. Its translation: CATSDLSGYNEQFF.

The chain has TRBV18 and TRBJ1-1; weak D call: TRBD1 (5 bases). The V gene lost 3 bases and the J gene lost 4 bases, with 18 bases spanning the gap. This CDR3 has 16 amino acids. Germline CDR1 and CDR2: KGHSH and LQKENI. The CDR3 sequence: CASSPGGYALGTEAFF. In DNA, the CDR3 is TGTGCCAGCTCACCCGGGGGGTATGCGTTAGGCACTGAAGCTTTCTTT.

This clonotype was counted at least ten times. The chain uses TRBV30 and TRBJ2-5; no definite D call. Between the trimmed V and J ends, which lost 0 bases and 3 bases, there was a span of 8 bases. CDR3 length: 13 residues. CDR1 GTSNPN and CDR2 SVGIG come from the germline V gene (reference sequence). CDR3 bases: TGTGCCTGGAGTGTGAGGCTAGAAGAGACCCAGTACTTC. Amino acids: CAWSVRLEETQYF.

The chain links TRBV28 to TRBJ1-3; D not resolved. The CDR3 has 14 residues. Germline V gene data show CDR1 as MDHEN and CDR2 as SYDVKM. Trimming shortened V by 3 bases and J by 0 bases, and 6 bases separated the two germline ends. The CDR3 loop reads CASSFPASGNTIYF. The CDR3 DNA is TGTGCCAGCAGTTTCCCTGCCTCTGGAAACACCATATATTTT. Combining the CDR3 with reference TRBV28 and TRBJ1-3 gives the whole variable domain DVKVTQSSRYLVKRTGEKVFLECVQDMDHENMFWYRQDPGLGLRLIYFSYDVKMKEKGDIPEGYSVSREKKERFSLILESASTNQTSMYLCASSFPASGNTIYFGEGSWLTVV.

The chain combines TRBV7-9 with TRBJ1-2, with TRBD1 identical over 9 bases. CDR3 size: 15 residues. Looked up from germline, CDR1 is SEHNR and CDR2 is FQNEAQ (reference sequence). After removal of 5 bases from V and 3 bases from J, the junction contained 7 bases not matched to a gene. The CDR3, as DNA: TGTGCCAGCAGCCATGCCGGGACAGGGTACTATGGCTACACCTTC. This gives the protein CASSHAGTGYYGYTF.

This clonotype has only a few counts. The chain is built from TRBV6-4 and TRBJ2-7; the D is unclear. Germline lookup yields CDR1 MRHNA and CDR2 SNTAGT. Trimming left V 6 bases short and J 0 bases short, with 18 bases between. The CDR3 covers 16 residues. The CDR3 DNA is TGTGCCAGCAGCCCGGTGAATCGGCGGTTCTCCTACGAGCAGTACTTC. Translation gives CASSPVNRRFSYEQYF.

This clonotype occurred a few times. CDR3 region: CASSVGSRGAEAFF. For the CDR3, the DNA is TGTGCCAGCAGCGTAGGGAGCAGGGGCGCTGAAGCTTTCTTT. The chain uses TRBV9 and TRBJ1-1, with a tentative D call TRBD1 (6 bases). Germline V gene lookup returns CDR1 SGDLS and CDR2 YYNGEE. With 0 bases removed from V and 6 bases from J, the gap between germline ends came to 12 bases. This CDR3 region has 14 residues.

This clonotype was found a few times. The V gene is TRBV7-9, the J gene TRBJ2-1; 10 bases match TRBD2. The CDR3 spans 15 residues. Losses at the gene ends were 5 bases for V and 7 bases for J; bases not matched to a gene: 8. The germline V gene has CDR1 SEHNR and CDR2 FQNEAQ (reference sequence). The CDR3 is CASSPASGSLNEQFF. The DNA for the CDR3 is TGTGCCAGCAGCCCGGCTAGCGGGAGTCTTAATGAGCAGTTCTTC. Variable domain in full (rest from reference TRBV7-9 and TRBJ2-1): DTGVSQNPRHKITKRGQNVTFRCDPISEHNRLYWYRQTLGQGPEFLTYFQNEAQLEKSRLLSDRFSAERPKGSFSTLEIQRTEQGDSAMYLCASSPASGSLNEQFFGPGTRLTVL.

In this sample, this clonotype turned up many times. J is TRBJ2-2 and V is TRBV28; D possibly corresponds to TRBD1 (6 bases). V was cut by 4 bases and J by 3 bases, with 12 bases left in between. Looked up from germline, CDR1 is MDHEN and CDR2 is SYDVKM. The CDR3 loop spans 15 amino acids. The DNA for the CDR3 is TGTGCCAGCAGTTCACGGGACATCTACACCGGGGAGCTGTTTTTT. This sequence encodes CASSSRDIYTGELFF.

The sample holds a few counts of this clonotype. The chain employs TRBV7-2 and TRBJ1-6, with D possibly being TRBD1 (5 bases). This CDR3 has 14 amino acids. Per the germline V gene, CDR1 is SGHTA and CDR2 is FQGNSA. Trimming left V 2 bases short and J 7 bases short, with 9 bases between. The CDR3 spells CASSLRQKNSPLHF. The CDR3 DNA reads as TGTGCCAGCAGCTTACGACAGAAAAATTCACCCCTCCACTTT.

CDR3 nucleotides: TGTGCCACCAGTGAGGGGACGGCCGCCAAAAACATTCAGTACTTC. Protein: CATSEGTAAKNIQYF. The chain is built from TRBV24-1 and TRBJ2-4, with D perhaps assigned TRBD1 or TRBD2 (5 bases each). The CDR3 has 15 residues. The germline CDR1 and CDR2 sequences are KGHDR and SFDVKD. Trimming stripped 4 bases from V and 1 base from J, with 10 bases between.